This T cell receptor (beta chain) was retrieved from a study of beta chain features in type 1 diabetes. The study's findings and limits: Overrepresentation of cells with high TCR expression could result from cDNA sequencing. Type 1 diabetes patients showed a moderate but significant shortening of TCRB CDR3s in all four CD4+ subsets.

As regards this clone: The antigen remains undetermined.

Since all of the isolated RNA was reverse transcribed, expressed TCRB transcripts were what got sequenced. TCRdb's copy holds only in-frame clones and misses some; the assay was immunoSEQ multiplex PCR. The repertoire has around 100,000 clones, roughly 28% of them found once; the top ten carry roughly 0.58%. The CDR3 runs to 13 residues. Looked up from germline, CDR1 is SGHDT and CDR2 is YYEEEE. Sequenced: central memory CD4+ T cells from blood. The chain is built from TRBV5-6 and TRBJ2-5, with D perhaps TRBD2 (6 bases). Matching the DNA end better, TRBJ2-7 makes the J call doubtful. The sequence derives from a woman under 30 with type 1 diabetes. The DNA for the CDR3 is TGTGCCAGCAGCTTGGGGAGGGCTAACGAGCAGTACTTC. It encodes CASSLGRANEQYF.